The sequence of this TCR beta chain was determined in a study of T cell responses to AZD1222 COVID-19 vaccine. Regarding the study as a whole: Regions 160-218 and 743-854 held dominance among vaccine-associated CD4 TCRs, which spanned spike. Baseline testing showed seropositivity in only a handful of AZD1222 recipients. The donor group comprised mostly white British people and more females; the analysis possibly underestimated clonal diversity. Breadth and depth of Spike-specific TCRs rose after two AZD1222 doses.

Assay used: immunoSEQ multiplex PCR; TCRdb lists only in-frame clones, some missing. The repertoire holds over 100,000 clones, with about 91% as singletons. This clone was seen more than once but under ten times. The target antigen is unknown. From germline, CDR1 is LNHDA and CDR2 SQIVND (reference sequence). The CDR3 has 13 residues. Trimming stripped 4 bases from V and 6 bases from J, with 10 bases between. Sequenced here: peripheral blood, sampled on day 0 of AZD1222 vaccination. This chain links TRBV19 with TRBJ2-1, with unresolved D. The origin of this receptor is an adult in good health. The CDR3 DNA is TGTGCCAGTAGTACTACTGTTCTCAATGAGCAGTTCTTC. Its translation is CASSTTVLNEQFF.